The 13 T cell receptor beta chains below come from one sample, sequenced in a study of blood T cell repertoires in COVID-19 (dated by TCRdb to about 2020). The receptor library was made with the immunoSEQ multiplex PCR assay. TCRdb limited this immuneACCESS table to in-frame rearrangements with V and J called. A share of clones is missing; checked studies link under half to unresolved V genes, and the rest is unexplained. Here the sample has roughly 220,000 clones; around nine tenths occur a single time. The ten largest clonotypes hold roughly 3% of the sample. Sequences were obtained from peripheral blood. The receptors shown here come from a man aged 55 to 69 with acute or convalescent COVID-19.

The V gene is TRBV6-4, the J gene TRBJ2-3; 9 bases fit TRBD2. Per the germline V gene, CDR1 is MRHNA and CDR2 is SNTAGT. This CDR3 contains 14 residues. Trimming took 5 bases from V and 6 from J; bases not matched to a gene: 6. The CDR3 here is CASSSAGGRDTQYF. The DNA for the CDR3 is TGTGCCAGCAGTTCAGCGGGGGGCCGGGATACGCAGTATTTT.

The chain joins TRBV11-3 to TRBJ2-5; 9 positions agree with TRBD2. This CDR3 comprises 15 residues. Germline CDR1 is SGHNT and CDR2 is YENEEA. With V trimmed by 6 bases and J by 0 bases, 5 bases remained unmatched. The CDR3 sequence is CASRSGTSNQETQYF. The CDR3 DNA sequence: TGTGCCAGCAGGTCCGGGACTAGCAACCAAGAGACCCAGTACTTC.

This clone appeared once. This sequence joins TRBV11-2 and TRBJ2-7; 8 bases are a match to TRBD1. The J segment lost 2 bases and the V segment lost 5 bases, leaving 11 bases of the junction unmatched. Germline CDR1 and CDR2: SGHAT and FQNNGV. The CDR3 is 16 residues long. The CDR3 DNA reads TGTGCCAGCAGCGAGCCCGGACAGGGAAGTACCTACGAGCAGTACTTC. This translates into CASSEPGQGSTYEQYF.

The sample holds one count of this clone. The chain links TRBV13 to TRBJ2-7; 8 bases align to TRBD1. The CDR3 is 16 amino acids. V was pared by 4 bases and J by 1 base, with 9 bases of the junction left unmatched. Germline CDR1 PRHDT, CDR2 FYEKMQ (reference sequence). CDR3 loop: CASSSLGQGVSYEQYF. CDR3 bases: TGTGCCAGCAGCTCCCTCGGACAGGGAGTATCCTACGAGCAGTACTTC. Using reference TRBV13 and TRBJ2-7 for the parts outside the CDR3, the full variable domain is AAGVIQSPRHLIKEKRETATLKCYPIPRHDTVYWYQQGPGQDPQFLISFYEKMQSDKGSIPDRFSAQQFSDYHSELNMSSLELGDSALYFCASSSLGQGVSYEQYFGPGTRLTVT.

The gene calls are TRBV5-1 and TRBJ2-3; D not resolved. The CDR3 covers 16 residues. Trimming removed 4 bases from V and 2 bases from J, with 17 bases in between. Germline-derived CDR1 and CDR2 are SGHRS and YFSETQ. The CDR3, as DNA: TGCGCCAGCAGCCCTACAGCAGTTTTAACCACAGATACGCAGTATTTT. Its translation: CASSPTAVLTTDTQYF.

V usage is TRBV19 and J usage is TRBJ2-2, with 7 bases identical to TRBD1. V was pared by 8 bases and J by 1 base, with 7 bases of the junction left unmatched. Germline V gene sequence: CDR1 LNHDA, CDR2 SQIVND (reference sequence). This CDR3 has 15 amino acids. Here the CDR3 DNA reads TGTGCCAGTGGTGTAACAGGGGTGAACACCGGGGAGCTGTTTTTT. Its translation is CASGVTGVNTGELFF.

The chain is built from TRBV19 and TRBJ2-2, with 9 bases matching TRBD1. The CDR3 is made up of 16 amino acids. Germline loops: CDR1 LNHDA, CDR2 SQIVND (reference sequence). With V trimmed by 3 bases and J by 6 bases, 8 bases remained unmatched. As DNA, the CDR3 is TGTGCCAGTAGTATCCGGGGACAGGGTGGGCCCGGGGAGCTGTTTTTT. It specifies CASSIRGQGGPGELFF.

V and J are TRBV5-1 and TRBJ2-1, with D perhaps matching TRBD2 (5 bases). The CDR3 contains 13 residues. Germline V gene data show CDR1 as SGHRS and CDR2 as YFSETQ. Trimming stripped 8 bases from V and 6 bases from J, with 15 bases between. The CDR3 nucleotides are TGCGCCAGTAGCGCGGGTCTGGTCAATGAGCAGTTCTTC. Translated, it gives CASSAGLVNEQFF.

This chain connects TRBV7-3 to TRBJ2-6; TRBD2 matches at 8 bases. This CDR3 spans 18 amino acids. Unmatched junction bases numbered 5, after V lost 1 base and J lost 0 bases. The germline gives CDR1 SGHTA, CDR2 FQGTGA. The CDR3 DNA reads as TGTGCCAGCAGCTTAATTAGCGGGGCTGTCTCTGGGGCCAACGTCCTGACTTTC. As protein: CASSLISGAVSGANVLTF. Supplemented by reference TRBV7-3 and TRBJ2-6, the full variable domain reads GAGVSQTPSNKVTEKGKYVELRCDPISGHTALYWYRQSLGQGPEFLIYFQGTGAADDSGLPNDRFFAVRPEGSVSTLKIQRTERGDSAVYLCASSLISGAVSGANVLTFGAGSRLTVL.

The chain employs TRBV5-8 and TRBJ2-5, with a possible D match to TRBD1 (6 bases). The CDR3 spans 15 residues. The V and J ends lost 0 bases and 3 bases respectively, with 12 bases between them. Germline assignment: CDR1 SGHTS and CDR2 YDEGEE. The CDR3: CASSLGLQGEETQYF. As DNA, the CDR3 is TGTGCCAGCAGCTTGGGGTTACAGGGAGAAGAGACCCAGTACTTC.

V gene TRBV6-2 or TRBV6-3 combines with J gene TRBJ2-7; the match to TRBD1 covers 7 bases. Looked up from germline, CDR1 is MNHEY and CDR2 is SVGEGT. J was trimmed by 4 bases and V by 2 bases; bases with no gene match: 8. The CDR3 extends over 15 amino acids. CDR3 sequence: CASSYRDRYIYEQYF. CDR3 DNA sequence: TGTGCCAGCAGTTACCGGGACAGATATATTTACGAGCAGTACTTC.

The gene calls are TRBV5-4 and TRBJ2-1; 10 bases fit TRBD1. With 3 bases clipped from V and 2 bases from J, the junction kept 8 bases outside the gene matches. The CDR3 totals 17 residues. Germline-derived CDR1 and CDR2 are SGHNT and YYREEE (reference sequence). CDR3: CASSSGRDRGTYNEQFF. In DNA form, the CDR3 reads TGTGCCAGCAGCTCGGGCCGGGACAGGGGCACCTACAATGAGCAGTTCTTC.

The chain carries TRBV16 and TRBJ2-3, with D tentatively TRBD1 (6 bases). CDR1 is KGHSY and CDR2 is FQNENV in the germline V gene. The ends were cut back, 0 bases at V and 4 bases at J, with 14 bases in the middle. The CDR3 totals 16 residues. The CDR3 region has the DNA TGTGCCAGCAGCCAATCCGAGACAGGTGGTTCAGATACGCAGTATTTT. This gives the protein CASSQSETGGSDTQYF.